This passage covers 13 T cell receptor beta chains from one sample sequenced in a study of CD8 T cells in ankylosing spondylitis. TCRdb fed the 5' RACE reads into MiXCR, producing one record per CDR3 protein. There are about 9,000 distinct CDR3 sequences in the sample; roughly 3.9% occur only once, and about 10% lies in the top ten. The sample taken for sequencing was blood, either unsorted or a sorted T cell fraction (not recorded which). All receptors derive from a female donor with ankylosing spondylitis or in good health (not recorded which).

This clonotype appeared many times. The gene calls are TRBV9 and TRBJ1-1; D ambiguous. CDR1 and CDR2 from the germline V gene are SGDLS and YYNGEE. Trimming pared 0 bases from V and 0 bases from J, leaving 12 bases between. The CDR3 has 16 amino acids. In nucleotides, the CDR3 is TGTGCCAGCAGCGTAGGGACGGCTATGATGAACACTGAAGCTTTCTTT. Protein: CASSVGTAMMNTEAFF. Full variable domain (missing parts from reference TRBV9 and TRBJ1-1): DSGVTQTPKHLITATGQRVTLRCSPRSGDLSVYWYQQSLDQGLQFLIQYYNGEERAKGNILERFSAQQFPDLHSELNLSSLELGDSALYFCASSVGTAMMNTEAFFGQGTRLTVV.

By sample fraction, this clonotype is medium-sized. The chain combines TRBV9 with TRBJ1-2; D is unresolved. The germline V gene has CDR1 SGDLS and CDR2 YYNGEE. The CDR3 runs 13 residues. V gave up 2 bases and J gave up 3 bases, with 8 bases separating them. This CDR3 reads CASSVSGDYGYTF. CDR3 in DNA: TGTGCCAGCAGCGTTTCCGGTGACTATGGCTACACCTTC. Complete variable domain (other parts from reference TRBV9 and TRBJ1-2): DSGVTQTPKHLITATGQRVTLRCSPRSGDLSVYWYQQSLDQGLQFLIQYYNGEERAKGNILERFSAQQFPDLHSELNLSSLELGDSALYFCASSVSGDYGYTFGSGTRLTVV.

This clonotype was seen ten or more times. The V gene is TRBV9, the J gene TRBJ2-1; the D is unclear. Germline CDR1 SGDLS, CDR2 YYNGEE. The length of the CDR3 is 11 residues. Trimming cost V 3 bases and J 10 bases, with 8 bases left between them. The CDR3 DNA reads TGTGCCAGCAGCGACGGGTACGAGCAGTTCTTC. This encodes CASSDGYEQFF.

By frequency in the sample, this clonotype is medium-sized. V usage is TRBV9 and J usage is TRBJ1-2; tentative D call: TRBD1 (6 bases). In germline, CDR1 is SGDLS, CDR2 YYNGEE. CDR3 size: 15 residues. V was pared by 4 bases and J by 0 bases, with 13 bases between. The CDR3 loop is CASSPGGGPNYGYTF. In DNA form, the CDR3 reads TGTGCCAGCAGCCCCGGGGGGGGCCCTAACTATGGCTACACCTTC. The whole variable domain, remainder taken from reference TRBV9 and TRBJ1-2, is DSGVTQTPKHLITATGQRVTLRCSPRSGDLSVYWYQQSLDQGLQFLIQYYNGEERAKGNILERFSAQQFPDLHSELNLSSLELGDSALYFCASSPGGGPNYGYTFGSGTRLTVV.

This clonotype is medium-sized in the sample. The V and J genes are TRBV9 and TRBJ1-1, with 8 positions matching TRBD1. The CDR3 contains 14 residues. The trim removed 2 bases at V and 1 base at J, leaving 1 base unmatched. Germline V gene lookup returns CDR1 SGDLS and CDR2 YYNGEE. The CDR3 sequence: CASSVGTGNTEAFF. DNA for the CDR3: TGTGCCAGCAGCGTTGGGACAGGGAACACTGAAGCTTTCTTT.

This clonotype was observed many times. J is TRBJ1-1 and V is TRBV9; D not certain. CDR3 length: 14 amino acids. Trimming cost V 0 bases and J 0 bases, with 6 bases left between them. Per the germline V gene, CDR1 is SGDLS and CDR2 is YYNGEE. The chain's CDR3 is CASSVESVNTEAFF. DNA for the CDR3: TGTGCCAGCAGCGTAGAATCTGTGAACACTGAAGCTTTCTTT.

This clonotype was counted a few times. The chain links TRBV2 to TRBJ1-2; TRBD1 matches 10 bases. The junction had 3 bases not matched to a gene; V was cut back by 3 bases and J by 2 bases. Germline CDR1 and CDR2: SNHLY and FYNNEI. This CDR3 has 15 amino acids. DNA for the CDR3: TGTGCCAGCAGTGACCGGGACAGGGGCAACTATGGCTACACCTTC. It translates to CASSDRDRGNYGYTF.

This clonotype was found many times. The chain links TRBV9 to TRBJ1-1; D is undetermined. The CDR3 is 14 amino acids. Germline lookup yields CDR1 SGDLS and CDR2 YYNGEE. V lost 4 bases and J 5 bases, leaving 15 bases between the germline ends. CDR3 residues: CASSPTLGRTEAFF. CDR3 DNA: TGTGCCAGCAGCCCTACATTGGGCCGGACTGAAGCTTTCTTT.

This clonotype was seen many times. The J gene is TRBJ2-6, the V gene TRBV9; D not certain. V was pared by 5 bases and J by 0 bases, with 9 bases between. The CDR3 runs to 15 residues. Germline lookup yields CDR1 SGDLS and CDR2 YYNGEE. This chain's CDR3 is CASRGRLSGANVLTF. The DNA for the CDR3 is TGTGCCAGCAGGGGTCGGCTCTCTGGGGCCAACGTCCTGACTTTC.

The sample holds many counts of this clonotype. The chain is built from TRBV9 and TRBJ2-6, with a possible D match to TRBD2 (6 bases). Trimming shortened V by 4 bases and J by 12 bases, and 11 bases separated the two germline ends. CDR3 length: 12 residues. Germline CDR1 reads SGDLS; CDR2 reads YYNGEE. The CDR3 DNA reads TGTGCCAGCAGCTCCGACGGGAGCGTCCTGACTTTC. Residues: CASSSDGSVLTF.

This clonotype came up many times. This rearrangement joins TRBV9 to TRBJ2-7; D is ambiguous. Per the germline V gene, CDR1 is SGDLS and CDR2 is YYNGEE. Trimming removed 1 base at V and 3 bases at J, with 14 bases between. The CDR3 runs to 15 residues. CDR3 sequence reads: CASSVLGTPLYEQYF. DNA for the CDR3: TGTGCCAGCAGCGTATTAGGAACCCCTCTCTACGAGCAGTACTTC.

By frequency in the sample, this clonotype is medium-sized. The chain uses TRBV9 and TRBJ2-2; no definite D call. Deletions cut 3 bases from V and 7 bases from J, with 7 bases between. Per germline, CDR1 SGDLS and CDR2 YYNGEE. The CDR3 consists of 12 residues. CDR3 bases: TGTGCCAGCAGCGCGACTGTCGGGGAGCTGTTTTTT. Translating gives CASSATVGELFF.

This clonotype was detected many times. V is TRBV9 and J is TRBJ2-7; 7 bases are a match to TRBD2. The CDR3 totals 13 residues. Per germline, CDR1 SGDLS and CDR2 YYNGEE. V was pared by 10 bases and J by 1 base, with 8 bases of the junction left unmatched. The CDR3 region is CASSRGGSYEQYF. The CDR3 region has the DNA TGTGCCTCCTCCCGCGGGGGATCCTACGAGCAGTACTTC. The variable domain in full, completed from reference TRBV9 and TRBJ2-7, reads DSGVTQTPKHLITATGQRVTLRCSPRSGDLSVYWYQQSLDQGLQFLIQYYNGEERAKGNILERFSAQQFPDLHSELNLSSLELGDSALYFCASSRGGSYEQYFGPGTRLTVT.